This TCR beta chain was observed in a study of T cells after posttransplantation cyclophosphamide. This clone was detected many times. Antigen: not known. Cyclophosphamide on days +3 and +4 followed busulfan-fludarabine conditioning and a marrow graft. Assay used: immunoSEQ multiplex PCR; TCRdb lists only in-frame clones, some missing. The sample counts some 13,000 clones, none seen once; the ten largest own approximately 25%. V lost 5 bases to trimming and J lost 8 bases; unmatched junction nucleotides: 12. The germline V gene has CDR1 ENHRY and CDR2 SYGVKD. CDR3 length: 15 residues. General study points: Skin or GI-infiltrating T cells shared few TRB sequences with blood. After PTCy, TRB diversity resembled that of CNI/methotrexate controls. Later blood repertoires were often dominated by clones from the donor CD8+ memory compartment.

The starting material was PBMCs, obtained after allogeneic stem cell transplant with posttransplant cyclophosphamide. V and J are TRBV10-3 and TRBJ2-1, with 7 bases identical to TRBD1. The source of this sequence is a female patient between 35 and 55 years old who received an allogeneic stem cell transplant from a related donor, was CMV-positive, and had acute GVHD only. The graft donor may account for some of the T cells. The CDR3 coding sequence is TGTGCCATCAGTCCGGGGACAGTCGACGCGGATGAGCAGTTCTTC. Amino acid sequence: CAISPGTVDADEQFF.